This T cell receptor beta chain was documented in a study of cytomegalovirus exposure and HLA in healthy donors. Points from the study as a whole: Analysis was carried out at a later point, and it linked a missense DCLRE1C variant to TCR beta V- and J-gene trimming. An analysis done earlier found most TCR beta V segments productive about 87% or about 30% of the time. TCR beta sequences reportedly predicted the HLA-A and HLA-B alleles of most subjects accurately.

V was cut by 3 bases and J by 1 base, with 9 bases left in between. The CDR3 runs to 14 residues. Germline CDR1 LNHDA, CDR2 SQIVND (reference sequence). Likely unrecorded immune exposures existed in these nominally healthy donors. Use of 60 Vbeta and 13 Jbeta primers characterized the PCR. The protocol was immunoSEQ multiplex PCR, while the TCRdb copy is restricted to in-frame clones and leaves out a portion. The sample gives 95,000 to 150,000 clones, less than 75% of which show up once; about 4% is in the top ten. Notes on this clone: What it binds is not known.

Sequenced: PBMCs. This TCR came from a woman in her forties in good health and CMV-seronegative. The rearrangement joins TRBV19 to TRBJ2-5; D unclear. CDR3 region: CASSILNGQETQYF. The CDR3 DNA is TGTGCCAGTAGTATTTTGAACGGCCAAGAGACCCAGTACTTC.